Presented here are 21 T cell receptor beta chains from one specimen sequenced in a study of T cells in Graves' hyperthyroidism and ophthalmopathy. Amplification targeted TCR beta CDR3 regions from RNA transcripts. HTBI primers drove first-round RT-PCR of the TCR CDR3. MiXCR, applied by TCRdb to the multiplex PCR reads, yields one record per CDR3 protein. The data hold some 270,000 distinct CDR3 sequences, with around 15% observed a single time. The specimen was blood. The source is a woman between 40 and 55 years old with Graves' hyperthyroidism.

The V gene is TRBV14, the J gene TRBJ2-7; no reliable D call. CDR3 length equals 14 residues. Germline lookup yields CDR1 SGHDN and CDR2 FVKESK. Trimming took 2 bases from V and 7 from J, leaving 15 bases between them. CDR3 nucleotides: TGTGCCAGCAGCCAATCGGATATTCGTCGAGAGCAGTACTTC. This encodes CASSQSDIRREQYF.

This clonotype appeared a few times. V is TRBV5-1 and J is TRBJ2-2; D gene ambiguous. The length of the CDR3 is 13 residues. Germline V gene lookup returns CDR1 SGHRS and CDR2 YFSETQ. The V end was cut by 1 base, the J end by 6 bases, with 7 bases between. The chain's CDR3 is CASSLLGSGELFF. In DNA, the CDR3 is TGCGCCAGCAGCTTGCTCGGGTCCGGGGAGCTGTTTTTT.

This clonotype was seen ten or more times. The chain uses TRBV18 and TRBJ2-3; 9 positions agree with TRBD1. The CDR3 spans 15 residues. The J segment lost 3 bases and the V segment lost 3 bases, leaving 4 bases of the junction unmatched. CDR1 and CDR2 (germline): KGHSH, LQKENI. CDR3: CASSPGTGRTDTQYF. The CDR3 nucleotides read TGTGCCAGCTCACCCGGGACAGGGAGGACAGATACGCAGTATTTT.

The chain couples TRBV5-1 to TRBJ2-2, with D perhaps matching TRBD1 or TRBD2 (5 bases each). V was pared by 1 base and J by 7 bases, with 11 bases between. This CDR3 comprises 14 residues. Germline CDR1 is SGHRS and CDR2 is YFSETQ. DNA of the CDR3: TGCGCCAGCAGCTTGTTCAGGGCGGGCGGGGAGCTGTTTTTT. It specifies CASSLFRAGGELFF.

The table lists this clonotype with a few counts. A clone one base away is much larger, so this may be a read error. The CDR3 does not end in the conserved phenylalanine or tryptophan, so this is likely a read error. The genes are TRBV29-1 and TRBJ2-5, with 8 nucleotides matching TRBD1. This CDR3 contains 14 residues. The V gene's germline CDR1 is SQVTM and CDR2 ANQGSEA. The trim removed 3 bases at V and 0 bases at J, leaving 3 bases unmatched. As DNA, the CDR3 is TGCAGCGTTGAGGACAGGGAAAACCAAGAGACCCAGTACCTC. This gives the protein CSVEDRENQETQYL.

This clonotype was observed at least ten times. The genes are TRBV5-1 and TRBJ2-1, with unresolved D. This CDR3 spans 12 amino acids. Germline CDR1 is SGHRS and CDR2 is YFSETQ. The ends were cut back, 0 bases at V and 9 bases at J, with 7 bases in the middle. CDR3 sequence reads: CASSLVQTEQFF. The CDR3 nucleotides read TGCGCCAGCAGCTTGGTACAGACTGAGCAGTTCTTC.

This clonotype has more than one count but fewer than ten. The chain uses TRBV7-9 and TRBJ1-2; the match to TRBD1 covers 9 bases. V shed 1 base and J 5 bases; nucleotides not matched to a gene: 8. The CDR3 length is 16 residues. The germline V gene has CDR1 SEHNR and CDR2 FQNEAQ (reference sequence). CDR3 sequence reads: CASSLGPGTGRYGYTF. CDR3 DNA: TGTGCCAGCAGCTTAGGACCTGGGACAGGGCGGTATGGCTACACCTTC. Together with reference TRBV7-9 and TRBJ1-2, the CDR3 gives the full variable domain: DTGVSQNPRHKITKRGQNVTFRCDPISEHNRLYWYRQTLGQGPEFLTYFQNEAQLEKSRLLSDRFSAERPKGSFSTLEIQRTEQGDSAMYLCASSLGPGTGRYGYTFGSGTRLTVV.

In the case of this clonotype: A much larger clonotype is one base distant, so this may be a read error. The chain couples TRBV7-9 to TRBJ1-1; D is undetermined. The germline V gene has CDR1 SEHNR and CDR2 FQNEAQ (reference sequence). CDR3 length: 13 amino acids. V lost 1 base and J 10 bases, leaving 13 bases between the germline ends. DNA for the CDR3: TGTGCCAGCAGCTTAGAAAGGACGGCGATAGCTTTCTTT. Translated: CASSLERTAIAFF.

This clonotype was seen at least ten times. J is TRBJ1-5 and V is TRBV3-1; D unclear. This CDR3 is built from 15 residues. Trimming stripped 1 base from V and 6 bases from J, with 13 bases between. The germline V gene encodes CDR1 LGHDT and CDR2 YNNKEL (reference sequence). The CDR3 spells CASSQVGGVGQPQHF. The CDR3 region has the DNA TGTGCCAGCAGCCAAGTAGGTGGGGTGGGTCAGCCCCAGCATTTT.

This clonotype was seen repeatedly, ten times or more. V is TRBV28 and J is TRBJ1-2; 8 bases are shared with TRBD1. The CDR3 contains 13 residues. V lost 7 bases and J lost 8; bases outside the gene matches: 9. Looked up from germline, CDR1 is MDHEN and CDR2 is SYDVKM. The CDR3 DNA is TGTGCCAGCAAGACAGGGGAGGGCTTCGGCTACACCTTC. As protein: CASKTGEGFGYTF.

The table lists this clonotype with a few counts. The chain employs TRBV7-2 and TRBJ2-2, with 9 bases aligning to TRBD2. The trim removed 3 bases at V and 6 bases at J, leaving 5 bases unmatched. The CDR3 has 15 amino acids. Germline V gene data show CDR1 as SGHTA and CDR2 as FQGNSA. CDR3 coding DNA: TGTGCCAGCAGCTTCACCGGGACTAGCTCCGGGGAGCTGTTTTTT. Amino acid sequence: CASSFTGTSSGELFF. Filled out from reference TRBV7-2 and TRBJ2-2, the complete variable domain reads GAGVSQSPSNKVTEKGKDVELRCDPISGHTALYWYRQSLGQGLEFLIYFQGNSAPDKSGLPSDRFSAERTGGSVSTLTIQRTQQEDSAVYLCASSFTGTSSGELFFGEGSRLTVL.

This clonotype came up a few times. V and J are TRBV30 and TRBJ1-2; 11 nucleotides line up with TRBD1. Trimming removed 0 bases from V and 9 bases from J; junction bases left unmatched: 15. CDR3 length: 17 amino acids. CDR1 and CDR2 from the germline V gene are GTSNPN and SVGIG (reference sequence). The CDR3 DNA reads TGTGCCTGGAGTGTAAGGCTAACGGGACAGGGGGGTTTGAGCTACACCTTC. Its translation: CAWSVRLTGQGGLSYTF.

This clonotype has a handful of counts. The chain recombines TRBV19 with TRBJ1-2, with D possibly being TRBD1 (6 bases). V dropped 5 bases and J dropped 6 bases, with 16 bases sitting between them. Germline CDR1 reads LNHDA; CDR2 reads SQIVND (reference sequence). This CDR3 comprises 14 residues. The CDR3 DNA is TGTGCCAGTAGTGTAACAGGGAAACGGGATGGCTACACCTTC. Protein product: CASSVTGKRDGYTF.

The table lists this clonotype with many counts. V and J are TRBV3-1 and TRBJ2-7; 7 bases fit TRBD2. Trimming cost V 0 bases and J 1 base; bases outside gene matches: 6. This CDR3 spans 16 amino acids. The germline CDR1 and CDR2 sequences are LGHDT and YNNKEL (reference sequence). The DNA of the CDR3 is TGTGCCAGCAGCCAAGATTCGGGAGGTCGGTCCTACGAGCAGTACTTC. Translation: CASSQDSGGRSYEQYF.

This clonotype was detected many times. The chain has TRBV20-1 and TRBJ1-4; unclear D gene. Trimming pared 2 bases from V and 0 bases from J, leaving 16 bases between. The CDR3 extends over 17 amino acids. Germline CDR1 DFQATT, CDR2 SNEGSKA (reference sequence). This CDR3 reads CSARPSGRTSTNEKLFF. The CDR3 nucleotides read TGCAGTGCTAGACCCTCGGGCAGGACGTCAACTAATGAAAAACTGTTTTTT.

This chain uses TRBV6-1 with TRBJ2-7; maybe TRBD1 (6 bases). This CDR3 comprises 14 residues. Germline CDR1 reads MNHNS; CDR2 reads SASEGT. V was pared by 6 bases and J by 6 bases, with 18 bases between. This CDR3 reads CASRPPGTLAEQYF. For the CDR3, the DNA is TGTGCCAGCAGGCCCCCAGGGACACTCGCCGAGCAGTACTTC.

This clonotype was observed many times. A clone one base away is much larger, so this may be a read error. V gene TRBV27 combines with J gene TRBJ1-1; TRBD1 matches 7 bases. J lost 3 bases, V lost 2 bases, and 0 bases had no gene match. The CDR3 is 13 amino acids. Germline CDR1 is MNHEY and CDR2 is SMNVEV (reference sequence). The CDR3 region has the DNA TGTGCCAGCAGTTTAACAGGGGACACTGAAGCTTTCTTT. Translating gives CASSLTGDTEAFF.

This clonotype was seen only once. The chain links TRBV19 to TRBJ2-5, with D hard to call. Germline-derived CDR1 and CDR2 are LNHDA and SQIVND (reference sequence). V gave up 6 bases and J gave up 5 bases, with 13 bases separating them. This CDR3 region has 13 residues. This CDR3 is CASRRSPRETQYF. CDR3 DNA: TGTGCCAGTAGGAGAAGTCCCCGGGAGACCCAGTACTTC. The full variable domain, with the rest looked up from reference TRBV19 and TRBJ2-5, is DGGITQSPKYLFRKEGQNVTLSCEQNLNHDAMYWYRQDPGQGLRLIYYSQIVNDFQKGDIAEGYSVSREKKESFPLTVTSAQKNPTAFYLCASRRSPRETQYFGPGTRLLVL.

This clonotype was observed many times. The V gene is TRBV2, the J gene TRBJ2-1; D uncertain. V shed 2 bases and J shed 10 bases, with 6 bases lying between them. The CDR3 runs to 11 residues. The germline gives CDR1 SNHLY, CDR2 FYNNEI. The CDR3, as DNA: TGTGCCAGCAGTGAATTAAGGGAGCAGTTCTTC. It translates to CASSELREQFF.

Note on this clonotype: Being one base from a much bigger clone, this may be a read error. The chain carries TRBV11-3 and TRBJ2-3; TRBD2 agrees at 7 bases. In germline, CDR1 is SGHNT, CDR2 YENEEA. The CDR3 covers 16 residues. The CDR3, as DNA: TGTGCCTGCAGCCTAGGGAGCGGGGAGAGCACAGATACGCAGTATTTT. This encodes CACSLGSGESTDTQYF.

This rearrangement joins TRBV19 to TRBJ2-1, with D hard to call. The V gene lost 3 bases and the J gene lost 2 bases, with 5 bases spanning the gap. This CDR3 has 13 residues. Per the germline V gene, CDR1 is LNHDA and CDR2 is SQIVND (reference sequence). For the CDR3, the DNA is TGTGCCAGTAGTATTCCCCCCTACAATGAGCAGTTCTTC. Its translation is CASSIPPYNEQFF.